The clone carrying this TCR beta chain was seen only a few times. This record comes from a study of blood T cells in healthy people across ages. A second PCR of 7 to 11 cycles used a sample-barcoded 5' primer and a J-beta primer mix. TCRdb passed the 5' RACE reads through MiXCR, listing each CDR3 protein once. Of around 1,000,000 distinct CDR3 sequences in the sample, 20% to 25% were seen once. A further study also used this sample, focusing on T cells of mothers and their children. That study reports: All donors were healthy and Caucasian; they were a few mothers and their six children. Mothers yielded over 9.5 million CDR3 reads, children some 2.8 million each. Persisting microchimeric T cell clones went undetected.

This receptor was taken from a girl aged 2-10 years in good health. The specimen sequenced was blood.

The CDR3 DNA is TGCAGCGTTGCATCTAGTGGGGACATTCAGTACTTC. The encoded protein is CSVASSGDIQYF. The chain joins TRBV29-1 to TRBJ2-4; no clear D gene. The CDR3 is 12 amino acids. V lost 4 bases to trimming and J lost 8 bases, with 12 bases between them. Per the germline V gene, CDR1 is SQVTM and CDR2 is ANQGSEA.